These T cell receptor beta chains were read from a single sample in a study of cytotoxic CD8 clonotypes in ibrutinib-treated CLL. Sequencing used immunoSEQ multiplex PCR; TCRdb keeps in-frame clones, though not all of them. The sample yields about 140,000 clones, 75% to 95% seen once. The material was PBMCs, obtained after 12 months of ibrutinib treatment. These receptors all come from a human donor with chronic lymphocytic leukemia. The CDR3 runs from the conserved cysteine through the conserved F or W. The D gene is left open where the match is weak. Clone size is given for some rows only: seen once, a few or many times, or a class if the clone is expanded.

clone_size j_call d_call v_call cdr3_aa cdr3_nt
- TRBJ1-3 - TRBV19 CASSISISGNTIYF TGTGCCAGTAGTATCTCCATCTCTGGAAACACCATATATTTT
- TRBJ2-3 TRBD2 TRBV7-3 CASSLGLAVDTQYF TGTGCCAGCAGCTTGGGACTAGCGGTAGATACGCAGTATTTT
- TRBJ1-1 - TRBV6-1 CASSPSPQGSEAFF TGTGCCAGCAGCCCATCGCCTCAGGGGAGTGAAGCTTTCTTT
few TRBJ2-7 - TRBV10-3 CAIRQTYEQYF TGTGCCATACGGCAGACCTACGAGCAGTACTTC
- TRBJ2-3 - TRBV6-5 CASTQTVRNTDTQYF TGTGCCAGCACCCAGACCGTAAGAAACACAGATACGCAGTATTTT
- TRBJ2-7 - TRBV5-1 CATQVDGGSSYEQYF TGCGCCACCCAGGTCGACGGAGGGAGCTCCTACGAGCAGTACTTC
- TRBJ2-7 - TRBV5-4 CASSLAVVLGPRDEQYF TGTGCCAGCAGCTTGGCGGTGGTCCTGGGGCCGAGGGACGAGCAGTACTTC
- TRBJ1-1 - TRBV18 CASSPLGDAEAFF TGTGCCAGCTCACCTCTAGGAGATGCTGAAGCTTTCTTT
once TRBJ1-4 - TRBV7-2 CASSPGQSSVKLFF TGTGCCAGCAGCCCAGGACAGTCTTCGGTAAAACTGTTTTTT
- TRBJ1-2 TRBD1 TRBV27 CASSATGDGYTF TGTGCCAGCAGTGCGACAGGGGATGGCTACACCTTC
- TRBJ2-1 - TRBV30 CAWSGVGTDEQFF TGTGCCTGGAGTGGTGTTGGGACCGATGAGCAGTTCTTC
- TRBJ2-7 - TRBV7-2 CASSLDAHQQYF TGTGCCAGCAGCTTAGACGCGCACCAGCAGTACTTC
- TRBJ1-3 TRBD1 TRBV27 CASSLSGTGAGNTIYF TGTGCCAGCAGTTTATCCGGGACAGGGGCTGGAAACACCATATATTTT
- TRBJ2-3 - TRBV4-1 CASSQDRQLTDTQYF TGCGCCAGCAGCCAAGATCGACAACTCACAGATACGCAGTATTTT
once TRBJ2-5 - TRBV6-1 CATAQGGKETQYF TGTGCCACCGCTCAGGGCGGGAAAGAGACCCAGTACTTC